This TCR beta chain was sequenced for a study of CD8+CD57+ T cells in acquired aplastic anemia (dated by TCRdb to 2017 to 2018). In terms of the full investigation: On average, sorted CD4+ and CD8+ cells yielded approximately 3 ug of extracted DNA, with a range of about 0.17 to 27.4 ug. A CD8+CD57+ expansion meant a frequency higher than the mean frequency seen in healthy subjects.

This clonotype was picked up many times. What this receptor recognizes is not known. Nothing much larger sits one base from this clone, and base qualities are not available. TCR beta VDJ combination and CDR3 sequence profiling used genomic DNA as the template. An Illumina HiSeq 2000 was used for TCR repertoire sequencing. As for the authors' bioinformatics: Repertoires were assessed using TRBV/TRBJ rearrangement plots, CDR3 size and DJ length profiles, and Simpson's diversity index. The most abundant DNA sequence in the deep sequencing data was defined as the immunodominant clone. CDR3 amino acid sequences were screened for sharing across subjects and compared with published repertoires and the VDJdb database. TCRdb itself trimmed the public reads at Q25 with fastp, ran MiXCR and retained productive beta chains. A single entry per CDR3 protein holds the most common genes and DNA from its merged rows. The V and J calls reflect TCRdb's pipeline rather than the authors' work. Across this sample there are 120,000 or so distinct CDR3 sequences, with approximately 41% seen only once. Under 3% of the sample lies in the top ten.

The patients picked for sequencing were ones in whom flow cytometry had shown an expansion of CD8+CD57+ cells. All patients had severe acquired aplastic anemia diagnosed by International Study of Aplastic Anemia and Agranulocytosis and Camitta criteria. No patient had received any therapy when blood was sampled. The study deep-sequenced TCR repertoires of sorted CD4+ and CD8+ blood T cells from severe aplastic anemia patients and healthy subjects. Patients were enrolled in the USA under clinicaltrials.gov protocols 00001620, 01623167, 00001397, 00071045, 00081523 and 00961064. Ficoll-Paque density gradient centrifugation was used to isolate peripheral blood mononuclear cells. Before DNA was extracted, CD4+ and CD8+ T cells were sorted using either FACS or magnetic beads. Via the germline V gene, CDR1 is KGHSH and CDR2 LQKENI. A distance of 9 bases separates the germline ends of V and J, which lose 4 bases and 6 bases respectively. Reading from cysteine to phenylalanine, the CDR3 counts 12 amino acids. Only the CDR3 DNA is retained, 36 bases long and in frame from the first base.

The research as a whole found: Although roughly 29 CD8+ CDR3 sequences were shared by patients and controls, these sequences appeared highly expressed in patients and within the immunodominant clones of patients. Between patients and healthy controls, no significant difference in CD8+ Simpson's diversity was found (P=0.060).

Sequencing was carried out using sorted CD4+, CD8+, or CD8+CD57+ T cells (not recorded which) from PBMCs. The rearrangement joined TRBV18 to TRBJ1-2; confidence is insufficient to name the D gene. The receptor's source is a human donor with aplastic anemia. This receptor carries the CDR3 CASSLGSNGYTF. The nucleotide sequence is TGTGCCAGCTCACTAGGAAGCAATGGCTACACCTTC. Outside the CDR3, residues come from the reference TRBV18 and TRBJ1-2 proteins, so the full variable domain is: NAGVMQNPRHLVRRRGQEARLRCSPMKGHSHVYWYRQLPEEGLKFMVYLQKENIIDESGMPKERFSAEFPKEGPSILRIQQVVRGDSAAYFCASSLGSNGYTFGSGTRLTVV.